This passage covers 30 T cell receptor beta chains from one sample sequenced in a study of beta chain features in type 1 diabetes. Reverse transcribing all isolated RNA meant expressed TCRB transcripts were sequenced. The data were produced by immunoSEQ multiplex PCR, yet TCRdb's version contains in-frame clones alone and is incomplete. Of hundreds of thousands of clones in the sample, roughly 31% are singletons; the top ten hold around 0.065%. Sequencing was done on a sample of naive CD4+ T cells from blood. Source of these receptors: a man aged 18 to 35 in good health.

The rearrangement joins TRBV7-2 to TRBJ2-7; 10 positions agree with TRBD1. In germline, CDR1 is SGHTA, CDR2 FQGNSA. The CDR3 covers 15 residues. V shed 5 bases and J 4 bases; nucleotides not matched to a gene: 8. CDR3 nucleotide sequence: TGTGCCAGCAGCGGCGGGACAGGGGTCGGATACGAGCAGTACTTC. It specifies CASSGGTGVGYEQYF.

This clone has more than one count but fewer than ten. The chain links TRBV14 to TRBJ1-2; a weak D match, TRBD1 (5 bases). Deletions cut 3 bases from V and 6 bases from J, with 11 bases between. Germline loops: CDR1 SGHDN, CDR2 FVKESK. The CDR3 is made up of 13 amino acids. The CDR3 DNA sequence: TGTGCCAGCAGCCAGGCCCCGGGGGATGGCTACACCTTC. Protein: CASSQAPGDGYTF.

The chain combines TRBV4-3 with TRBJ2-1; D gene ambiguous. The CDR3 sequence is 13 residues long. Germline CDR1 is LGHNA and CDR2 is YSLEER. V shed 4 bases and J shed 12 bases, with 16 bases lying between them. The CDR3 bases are TGCGCCAGCAGCCTATATCCAGGCGGATCGCAGTTCTTC. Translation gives CASSLYPGGSQFF.

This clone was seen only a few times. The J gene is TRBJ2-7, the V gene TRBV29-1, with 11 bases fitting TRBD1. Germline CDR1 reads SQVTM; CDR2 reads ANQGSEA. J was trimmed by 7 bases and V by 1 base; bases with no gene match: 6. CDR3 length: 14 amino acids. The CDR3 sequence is CSVEVGQGAGEQYF. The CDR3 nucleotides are TGCAGCGTTGAAGTAGGACAGGGGGCAGGGGAGCAGTACTTC.

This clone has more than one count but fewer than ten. CDR3 DNA sequence: TGTGCCAGCAGTGAATATACCGGTCCTAGCACAGATACGCAGTATTTT. Protein product: CASSEYTGPSTDTQYF. The J gene is TRBJ2-3, the V gene TRBV25-1; D is unclear. Germline-derived CDR1 and CDR2 are MGHDK and SYGVNS. With 0 bases removed from V and 0 bases from J, the gap between germline ends came to 10 bases. The CDR3 has 16 amino acids.

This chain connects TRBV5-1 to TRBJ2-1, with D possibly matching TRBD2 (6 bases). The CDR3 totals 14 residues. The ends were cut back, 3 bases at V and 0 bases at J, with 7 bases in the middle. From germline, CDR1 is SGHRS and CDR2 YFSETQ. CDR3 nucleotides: TGCGCCAGCAGCTCGGGAGTCTCCTACAATGAGCAGTTCTTC. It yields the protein CASSSGVSYNEQFF. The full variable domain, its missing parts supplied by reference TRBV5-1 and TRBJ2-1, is KAGVTQTPRYLIKTRGQQVTLSCSPISGHRSVSWYQQTPGQGLQFLFEYFSETQRNKGNFPGRFSGRQFSNSRSEMNVSTLELGDSALYLCASSSGVSYNEQFFGPGTRLTVL.

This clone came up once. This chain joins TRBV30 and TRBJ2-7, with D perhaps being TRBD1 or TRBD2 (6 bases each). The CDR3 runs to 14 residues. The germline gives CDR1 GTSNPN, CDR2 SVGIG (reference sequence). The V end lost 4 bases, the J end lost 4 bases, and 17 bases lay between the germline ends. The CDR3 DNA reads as TGTGCCTGGACCCGGGGGCAGGTGAATTACGAGCAGTACTTC. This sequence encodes CAWTRGQVNYEQYF.

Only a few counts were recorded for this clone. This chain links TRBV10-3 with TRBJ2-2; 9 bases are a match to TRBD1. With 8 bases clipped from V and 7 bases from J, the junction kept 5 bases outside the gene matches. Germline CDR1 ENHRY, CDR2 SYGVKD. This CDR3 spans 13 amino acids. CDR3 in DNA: TGTGCCATCGGGACAGGGTTTGGCGGGGAGCTGTTTTTT. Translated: CAIGTGFGGELFF.

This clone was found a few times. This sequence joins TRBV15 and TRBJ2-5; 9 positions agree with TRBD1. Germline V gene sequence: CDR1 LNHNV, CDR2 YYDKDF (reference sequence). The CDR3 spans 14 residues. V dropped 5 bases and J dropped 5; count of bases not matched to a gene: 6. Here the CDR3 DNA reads TGTGCCACCAGCGTACAGGGGGCGAGGGAGACCCAGTACTTC. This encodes CATSVQGARETQYF.

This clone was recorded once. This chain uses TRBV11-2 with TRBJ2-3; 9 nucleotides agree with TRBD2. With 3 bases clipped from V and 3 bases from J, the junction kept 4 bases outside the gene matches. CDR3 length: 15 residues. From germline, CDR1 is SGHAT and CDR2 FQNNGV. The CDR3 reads CASSLGGRATDTQYF. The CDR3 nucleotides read TGTGCCAGCAGCTTGGGCGGGAGGGCGACAGATACGCAGTATTTT.

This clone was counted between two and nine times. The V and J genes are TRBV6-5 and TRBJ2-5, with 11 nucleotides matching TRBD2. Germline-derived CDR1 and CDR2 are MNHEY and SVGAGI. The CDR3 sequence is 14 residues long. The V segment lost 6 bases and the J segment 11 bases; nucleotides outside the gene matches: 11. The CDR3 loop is CASRRGLAGGSQYF. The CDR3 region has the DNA TGTGCCAGCAGGAGGGGGCTAGCGGGAGGTTCGCAGTACTTC.

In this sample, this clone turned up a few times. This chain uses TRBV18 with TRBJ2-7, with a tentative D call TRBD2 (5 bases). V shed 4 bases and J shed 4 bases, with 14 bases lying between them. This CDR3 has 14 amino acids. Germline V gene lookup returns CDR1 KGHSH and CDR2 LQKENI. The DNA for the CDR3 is TGTGCCAGCTCACTCGACGCGAGGGTTTACGAGCAGTACTTC. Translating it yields CASSLDARVYEQYF.

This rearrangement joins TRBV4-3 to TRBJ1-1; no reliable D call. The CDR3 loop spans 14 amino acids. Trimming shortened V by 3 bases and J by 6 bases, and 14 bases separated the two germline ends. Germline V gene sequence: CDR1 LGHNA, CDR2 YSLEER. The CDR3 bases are TGCGCCAGCAGCCACGCCGTTGGAGTAGCTGAAGCTTTCTTT. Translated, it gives CASSHAVGVAEAFF.

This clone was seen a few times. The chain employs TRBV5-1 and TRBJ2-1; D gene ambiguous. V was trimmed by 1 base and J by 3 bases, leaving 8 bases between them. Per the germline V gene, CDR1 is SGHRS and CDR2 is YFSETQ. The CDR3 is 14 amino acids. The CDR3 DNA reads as TGCGCCAGCAGCTTGTGGGTAGTCTACAATGAGCAGTTCTTC. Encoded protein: CASSLWVVYNEQFF.

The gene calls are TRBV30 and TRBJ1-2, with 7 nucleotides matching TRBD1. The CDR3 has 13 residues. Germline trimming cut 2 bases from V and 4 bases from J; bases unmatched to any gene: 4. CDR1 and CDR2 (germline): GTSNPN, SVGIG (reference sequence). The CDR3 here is CAWSTRQGYGYTF. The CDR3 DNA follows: TGTGCCTGGAGTACCCGACAGGGCTATGGCTACACCTTC. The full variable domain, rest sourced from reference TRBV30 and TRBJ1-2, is SQTIHQWPATLVQPVGSPLSLECTVEGTSNPNLYWYRQAAGRGLQLLFYSVGIGQISSEVPQNLSASRPQDRQFILSSKKLLLSDSGFYLCAWSTRQGYGYTFGSGTRLTVV.

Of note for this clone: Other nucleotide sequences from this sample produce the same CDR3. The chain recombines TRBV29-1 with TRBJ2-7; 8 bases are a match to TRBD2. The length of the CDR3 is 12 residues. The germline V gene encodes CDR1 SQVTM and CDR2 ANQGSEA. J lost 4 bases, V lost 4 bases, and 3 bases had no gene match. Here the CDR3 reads CSVAGGGYEQYF. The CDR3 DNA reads TGCAGCGTTGCGGGAGGGGGTTACGAGCAGTACTTC.

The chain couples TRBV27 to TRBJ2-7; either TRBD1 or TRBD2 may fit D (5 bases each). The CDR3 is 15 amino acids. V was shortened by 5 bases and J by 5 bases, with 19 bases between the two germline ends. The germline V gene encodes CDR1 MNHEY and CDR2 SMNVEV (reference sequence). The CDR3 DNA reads TGTGCCAGCAGTCCGCGACGGGACGTGTCCCACGAGCAGTACTTC. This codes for CASSPRRDVSHEQYF.

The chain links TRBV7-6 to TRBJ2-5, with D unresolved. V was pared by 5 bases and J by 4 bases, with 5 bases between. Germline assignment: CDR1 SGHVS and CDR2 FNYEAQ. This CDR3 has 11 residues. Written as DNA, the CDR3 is TGTGCCAGCAGCGCCCGAGAGACCCAGTACTTC. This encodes CASSARETQYF.

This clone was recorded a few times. CDR3 in amino acids: CASGIMSYEQYF. The CDR3 nucleotides are TGTGCCAGCGGTATCATGTCCTACGAGCAGTACTTC. The J gene is TRBJ2-7, the V gene TRBV6-1; D ambiguous. CDR1 and CDR2 (germline): MNHNS, SASEGT. The germline V and J ends were trimmed by 8 bases and 1 base, with 9 bases remaining between them. The CDR3 contains 12 residues.

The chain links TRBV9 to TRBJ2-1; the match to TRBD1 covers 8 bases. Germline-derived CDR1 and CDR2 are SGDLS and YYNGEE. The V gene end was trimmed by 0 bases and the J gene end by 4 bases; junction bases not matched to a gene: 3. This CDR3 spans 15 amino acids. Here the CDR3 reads CASSVGTGLYNEQFF. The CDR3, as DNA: TGTGCCAGCAGCGTAGGGACAGGGTTGTACAATGAGCAGTTCTTC.

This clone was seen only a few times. This CDR3 is CASSPGTSGSGEQFF. As DNA, the CDR3 is TGTGCCAGCAGCCCCGGGACTAGCGGGAGTGGTGAGCAGTTCTTC. The chain has TRBV5-4 and TRBJ2-1; TRBD2 matches 14 bases. The CDR3 runs 15 residues. V trimming: 4 bases; J trimming: 9 bases; junction bases outside the gene matches: 6. From germline, CDR1 is SGHNT and CDR2 YYREEE (reference sequence).

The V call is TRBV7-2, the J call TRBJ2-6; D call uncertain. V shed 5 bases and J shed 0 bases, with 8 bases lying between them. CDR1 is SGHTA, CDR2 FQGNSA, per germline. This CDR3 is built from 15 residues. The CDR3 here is CASSPWSSGANVLTF. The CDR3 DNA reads TGTGCCAGCAGCCCGTGGAGCTCTGGGGCCAACGTCCTGACTTTC. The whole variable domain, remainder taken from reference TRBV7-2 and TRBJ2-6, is GAGVSQSPSNKVTEKGKDVELRCDPISGHTALYWYRQSLGQGLEFLIYFQGNSAPDKSGLPSDRFSAERTGGSVSTLTIQRTQQEDSAVYLCASSPWSSGANVLTFGAGSRLTVL.

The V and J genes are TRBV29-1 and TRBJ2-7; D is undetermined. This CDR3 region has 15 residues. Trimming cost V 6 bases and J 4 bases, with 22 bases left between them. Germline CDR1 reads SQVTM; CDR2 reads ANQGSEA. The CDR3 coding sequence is TGCAGCGTAGGAGAGGCCGGGCCGGGTGGGTACGAGCAGTACTTC. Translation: CSVGEAGPGGYEQYF.

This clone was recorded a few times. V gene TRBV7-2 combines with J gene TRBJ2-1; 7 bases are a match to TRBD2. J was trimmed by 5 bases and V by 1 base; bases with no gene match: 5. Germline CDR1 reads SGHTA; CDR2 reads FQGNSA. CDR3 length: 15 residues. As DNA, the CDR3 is TGTGCCAGCAGCTTAGAACTAGCGAGCCACAATGAGCAGTTCTTC. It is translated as CASSLELASHNEQFF.

The CDR3 bases are TGTGCCAGCAGTTTACCCCCATCGACAGGGCGGAGCACAGATACGCAGTATTTT. Its protein is CASSLPPSTGRSTDTQYF. The genes are TRBV27 and TRBJ2-3, with 7 nucleotides matching TRBD1. The CDR3 sequence is 18 residues long. Trimming at V came to 2 bases and at J to 0 bases, leaving 11 bases not matched to a gene. CDR1 and CDR2 (germline): MNHEY, SMNVEV (reference sequence).

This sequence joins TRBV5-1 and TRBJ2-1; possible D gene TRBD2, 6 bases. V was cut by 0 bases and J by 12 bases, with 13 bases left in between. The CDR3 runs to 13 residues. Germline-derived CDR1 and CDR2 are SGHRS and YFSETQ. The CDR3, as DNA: TGCGCCAGCAGCTTGGAACGGGAGTTAGGGCAGTTCTTC. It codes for CASSLERELGQFF.

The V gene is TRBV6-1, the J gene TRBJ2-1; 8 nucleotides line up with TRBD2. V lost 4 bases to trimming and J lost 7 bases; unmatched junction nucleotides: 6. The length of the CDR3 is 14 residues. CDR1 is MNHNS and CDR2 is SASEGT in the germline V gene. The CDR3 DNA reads TGTGCCAGCAGTGCCCTCAGCGGGAGTAATGAGCAGTTCTTC. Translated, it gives CASSALSGSNEQFF.

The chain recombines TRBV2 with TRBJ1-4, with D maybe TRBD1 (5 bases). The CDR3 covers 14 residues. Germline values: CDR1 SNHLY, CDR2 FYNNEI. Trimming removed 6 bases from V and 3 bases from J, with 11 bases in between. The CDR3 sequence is CASRVQVSNEKLFF. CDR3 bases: TGTGCCAGCAGAGTACAGGTGTCTAATGAAAAACTGTTTTTT.

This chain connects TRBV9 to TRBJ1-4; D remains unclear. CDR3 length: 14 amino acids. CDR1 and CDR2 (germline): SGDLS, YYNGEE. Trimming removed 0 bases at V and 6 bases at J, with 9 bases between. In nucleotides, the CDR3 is TGTGCCAGCAGCGTAGGGAAGGGATATGAAAAACTGTTTTTT. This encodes CASSVGKGYEKLFF.

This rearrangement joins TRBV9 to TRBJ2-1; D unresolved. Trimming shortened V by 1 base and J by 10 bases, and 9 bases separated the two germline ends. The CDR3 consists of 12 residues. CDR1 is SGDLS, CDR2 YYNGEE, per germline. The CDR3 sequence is CASSVLPGEQFF. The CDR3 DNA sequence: TGTGCCAGCAGCGTACTTCCCGGGGAGCAGTTCTTC.